This T cell receptor (beta chain) was sequenced during a study of cytomegalovirus exposure and HLA in healthy donors. The CDR3 runs 14 residues. V gave up 6 bases and J gave up 3 bases, with 14 bases separating them. Looked up from germline, CDR1 is LGHNT and CDR2 is FRNRAP. The PCR made use of 60 Vbeta and 13 Jbeta primers. Repertoires were generated with immunoSEQ multiplex PCR, while TCRdb's copy carries only in-frame clones and drops some. This sample has more than 100,000 clones, with around 70% found just once. The chain joins TRBV12-5 to TRBJ1-2; D gene unclear. The sequenced sample consisted of PBMCs. The clonotype originates from a woman aged 40 to 49 in good health and CMV-seropositive. This CDR3 reads CASGLTYSDYGYTF. The CDR3 coding sequence is TGTGCTAGTGGCCTCACCTACAGTGACTATGGCTACACCTTC.